This T cell receptor beta chain came from a study of Ad26.COV2.S vaccination and SARS-CoV-2 variants. Method: immunoSEQ multiplex PCR; TCRdb's copy keeps in-frame clones and lacks some. The sample shows hundreds of thousands of clones, about nine tenths of them seen only once. Documented treatment: 15 to 20 received Ad26.COV2.S at low or high dose, single or two shots; roughly five received placebo; per-sample allocation not given. Specimen acquisition occurred on day 63 following the initial vaccine or placebo injection. Expression of Wuhan-strain SARS-CoV-2 spike came from the Ad26 vector that formed the vaccine. This sample comprised peripheral blood, obtained in a trial of Ad26.COV2.S vaccine versus placebo. The sequence was obtained from a person between 18 and 60 years old who received the Ad26.COV2.S COVID-19 vaccine or a placebo.

The CDR3 loop reads CASSLPSRDRGRYEQFF. Here the CDR3 DNA reads TGTGCCAGCAGTTTACCTAGCCGGGACAGGGGGAGGTATGAGCAGTTCTTC. The chain is built from TRBV28 and TRBJ2-1, with TRBD1 matching over 11 bases. Looked up from germline, CDR1 is MDHEN and CDR2 is SYDVKM. This CDR3 region has 17 residues. V shed 2 bases and J 8 bases; nucleotides not matched to a gene: 11.